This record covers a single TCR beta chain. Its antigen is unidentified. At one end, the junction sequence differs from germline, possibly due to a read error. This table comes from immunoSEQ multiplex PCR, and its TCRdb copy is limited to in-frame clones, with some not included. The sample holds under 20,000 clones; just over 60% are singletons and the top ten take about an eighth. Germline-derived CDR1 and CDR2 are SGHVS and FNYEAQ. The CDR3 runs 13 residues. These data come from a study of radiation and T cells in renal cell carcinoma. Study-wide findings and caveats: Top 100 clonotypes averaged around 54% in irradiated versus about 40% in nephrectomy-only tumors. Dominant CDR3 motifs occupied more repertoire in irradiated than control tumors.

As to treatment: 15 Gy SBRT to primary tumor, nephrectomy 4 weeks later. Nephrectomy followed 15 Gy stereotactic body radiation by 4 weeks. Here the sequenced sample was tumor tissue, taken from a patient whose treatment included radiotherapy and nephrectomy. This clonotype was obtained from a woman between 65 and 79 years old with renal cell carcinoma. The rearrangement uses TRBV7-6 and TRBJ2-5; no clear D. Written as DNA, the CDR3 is TGTGCCAGCAGCTTAGCGGTCGTCGGATTCAAAAACTTC. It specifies CASSLAVVGFKNF.